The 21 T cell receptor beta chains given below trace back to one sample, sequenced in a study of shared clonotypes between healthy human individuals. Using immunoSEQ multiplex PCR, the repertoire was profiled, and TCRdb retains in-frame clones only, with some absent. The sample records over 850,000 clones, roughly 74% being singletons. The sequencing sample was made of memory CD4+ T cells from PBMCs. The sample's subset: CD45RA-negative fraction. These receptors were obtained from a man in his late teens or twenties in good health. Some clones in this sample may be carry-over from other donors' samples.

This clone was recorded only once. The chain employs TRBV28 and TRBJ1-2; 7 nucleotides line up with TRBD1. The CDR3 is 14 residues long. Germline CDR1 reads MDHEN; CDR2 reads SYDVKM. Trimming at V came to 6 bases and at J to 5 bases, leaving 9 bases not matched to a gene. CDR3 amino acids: CASRGSGQIYGYTF. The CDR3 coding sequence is TGTGCCAGCAGGGGCTCGGGACAGATATATGGCTACACCTTC.

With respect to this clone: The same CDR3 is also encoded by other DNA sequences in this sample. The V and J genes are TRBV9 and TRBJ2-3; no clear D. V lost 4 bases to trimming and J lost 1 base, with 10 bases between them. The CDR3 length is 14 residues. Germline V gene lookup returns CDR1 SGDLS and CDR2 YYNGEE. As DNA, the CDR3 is TGTGCCAGCAGCCCAGGCCTGGGCACAGATACGCAGTATTTT. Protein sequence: CASSPGLGTDTQYF.

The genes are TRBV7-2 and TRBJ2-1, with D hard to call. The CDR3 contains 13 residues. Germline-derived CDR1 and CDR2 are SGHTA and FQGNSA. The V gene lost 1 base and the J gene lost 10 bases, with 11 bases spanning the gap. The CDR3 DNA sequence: TGTGCCAGCAGCTTAGGGCGGTCACTAGAGCAGTTCTTC. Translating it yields CASSLGRSLEQFF.

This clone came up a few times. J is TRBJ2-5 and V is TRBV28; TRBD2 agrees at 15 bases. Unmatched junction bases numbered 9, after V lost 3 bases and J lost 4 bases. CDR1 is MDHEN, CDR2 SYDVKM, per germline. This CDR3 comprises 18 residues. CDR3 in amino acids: CASSFGLAGGPLRETQYF. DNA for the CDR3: TGTGCCAGCAGTTTTGGACTAGCGGGAGGGCCGTTGAGAGAGACCCAGTACTTC. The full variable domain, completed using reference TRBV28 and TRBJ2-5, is DVKVTQSSRYLVKRTGEKVFLECVQDMDHENMFWYRQDPGLGLRLIYFSYDVKMKEKGDIPEGYSVSREKKERFSLILESASTNQTSMYLCASSFGLAGGPLRETQYFGPGTRLLVL.

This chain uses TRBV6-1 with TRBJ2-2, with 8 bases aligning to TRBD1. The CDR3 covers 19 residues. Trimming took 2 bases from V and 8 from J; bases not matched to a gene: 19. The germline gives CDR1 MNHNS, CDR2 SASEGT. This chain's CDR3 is CASSEHQQGARSTSGELFF. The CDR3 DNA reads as TGTGCCAGCAGTGAACATCAGCAGGGGGCGCGGAGCACTTCTGGGGAGCTGTTTTTT.

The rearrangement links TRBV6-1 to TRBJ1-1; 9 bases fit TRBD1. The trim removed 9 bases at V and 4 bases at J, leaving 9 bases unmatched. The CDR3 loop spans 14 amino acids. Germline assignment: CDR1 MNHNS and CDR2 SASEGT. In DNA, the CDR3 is TGTGCCAGTGAGCGGACAGGGGTTTTCACTGAAGCTTTCTTT. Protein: CASERTGVFTEAFF.

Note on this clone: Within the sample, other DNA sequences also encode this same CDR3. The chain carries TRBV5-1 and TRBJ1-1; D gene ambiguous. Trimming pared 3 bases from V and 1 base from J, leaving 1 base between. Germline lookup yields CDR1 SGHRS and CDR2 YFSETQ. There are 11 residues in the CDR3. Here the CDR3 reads CASSSNTEAFF. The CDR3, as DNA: TGCGCCAGCAGCTCGAACACTGAAGCTTTCTTT.

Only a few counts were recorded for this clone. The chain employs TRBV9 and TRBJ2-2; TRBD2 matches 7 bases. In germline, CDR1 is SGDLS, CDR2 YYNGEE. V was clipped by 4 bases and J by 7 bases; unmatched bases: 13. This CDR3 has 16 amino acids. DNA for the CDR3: TGTGCCAGCAGCCATGGGGAGGGCTCGCAGAGCGGGGAGCTGTTTTTT. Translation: CASSHGEGSQSGELFF.

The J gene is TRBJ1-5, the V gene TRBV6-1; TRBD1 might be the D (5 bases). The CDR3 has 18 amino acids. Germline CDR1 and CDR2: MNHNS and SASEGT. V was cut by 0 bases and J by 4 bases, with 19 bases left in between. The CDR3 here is CASSEAAPFTGPNQPQHF. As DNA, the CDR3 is TGTGCCAGCAGTGAAGCGGCCCCCTTTACAGGTCCAAATCAGCCCCAGCATTTT.

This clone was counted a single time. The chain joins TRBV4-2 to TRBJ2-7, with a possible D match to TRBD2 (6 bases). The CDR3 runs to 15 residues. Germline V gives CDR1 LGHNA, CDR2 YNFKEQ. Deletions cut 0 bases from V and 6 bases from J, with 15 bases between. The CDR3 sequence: CASSQDGLGLREQYF. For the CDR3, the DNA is TGTGCCAGCAGCCAAGACGGGCTCGGACTACGCGAGCAGTACTTC.

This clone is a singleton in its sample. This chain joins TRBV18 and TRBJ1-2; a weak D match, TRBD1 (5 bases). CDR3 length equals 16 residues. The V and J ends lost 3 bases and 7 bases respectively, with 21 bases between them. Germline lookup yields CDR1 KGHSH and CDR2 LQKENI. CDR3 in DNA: TGTGCCAGCTCACCGGGGTCTGGCTCGACCGGGGGTGGCTACACCTTC. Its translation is CASSPGSGSTGGGYTF.

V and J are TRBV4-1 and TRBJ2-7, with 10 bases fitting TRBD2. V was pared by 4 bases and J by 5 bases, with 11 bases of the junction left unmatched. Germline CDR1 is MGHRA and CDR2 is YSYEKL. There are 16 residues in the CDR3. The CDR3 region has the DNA TGCGCCAGCAGCCGAAAATCTATAGCGGGAGGCCACGAGCAGTACTTC. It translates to CASSRKSIAGGHEQYF.

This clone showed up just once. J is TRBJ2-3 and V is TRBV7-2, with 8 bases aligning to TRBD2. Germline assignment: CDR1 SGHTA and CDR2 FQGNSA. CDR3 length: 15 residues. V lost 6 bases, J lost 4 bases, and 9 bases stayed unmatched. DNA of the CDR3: TGTGCCAGCAGTATAGGGGCGGGAGGCGCAGATACGCAGTATTTT. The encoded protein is CASSIGAGGADTQYF.

The CDR3 DNA reads TGTGCCAGCAGCTTACTTGGCGCTACTAGCGGGGCCTCTTCCTACAATGAGCAGTTCTTC. It codes for CASSLLGATSGASSYNEQFF. This chain joins TRBV7-3 and TRBJ2-1; 10 nucleotides align to TRBD2. This CDR3 has 20 amino acids. J lost 1 base, V lost 2 bases, and 14 bases had no gene match. Germline V gene data show CDR1 as SGHTA and CDR2 as FQGTGA.

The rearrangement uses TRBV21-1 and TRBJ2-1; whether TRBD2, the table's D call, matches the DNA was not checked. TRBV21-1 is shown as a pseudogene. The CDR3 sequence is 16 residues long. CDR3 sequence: CASSKAGSGTYNEQFF. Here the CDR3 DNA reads TGTGCCAGCAGCAAAGCGGGTAGCGGCACCTACAATGAGCAGTTCTTC.

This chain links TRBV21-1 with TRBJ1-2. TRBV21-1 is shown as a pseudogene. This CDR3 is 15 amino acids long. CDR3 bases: TGTGCCAGCAGCAAAGATAAGCCTCTCAACTATGGCTACACCTTC. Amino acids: CASSKDKPLNYGYTF.

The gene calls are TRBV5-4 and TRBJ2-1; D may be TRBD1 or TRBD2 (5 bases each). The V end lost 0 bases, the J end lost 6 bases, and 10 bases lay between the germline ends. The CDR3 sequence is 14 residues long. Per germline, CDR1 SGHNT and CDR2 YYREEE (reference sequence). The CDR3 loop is CASSLGRGRNEQFF. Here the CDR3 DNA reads TGTGCCAGCAGCTTGGGAAGGGGACGCAATGAGCAGTTCTTC.

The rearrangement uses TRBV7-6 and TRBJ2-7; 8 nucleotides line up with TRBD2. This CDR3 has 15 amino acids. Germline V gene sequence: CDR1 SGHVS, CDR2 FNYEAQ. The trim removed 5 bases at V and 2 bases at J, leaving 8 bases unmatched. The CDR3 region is CASSPESGGAYEQYF. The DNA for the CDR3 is TGTGCCAGCAGCCCTGAAAGCGGGGGAGCCTACGAGCAGTACTTC. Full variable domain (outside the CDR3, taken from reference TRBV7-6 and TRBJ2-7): GAGVSQSPRYKVTKRGQDVALRCDPISGHVSLYWYRQALGQGPEFLTYFNYEAQQDKSGLPNDRFSAERPEGSISTLTIQRTEQRDSAMYRCASSPESGGAYEQYFGPGTRLTVT.

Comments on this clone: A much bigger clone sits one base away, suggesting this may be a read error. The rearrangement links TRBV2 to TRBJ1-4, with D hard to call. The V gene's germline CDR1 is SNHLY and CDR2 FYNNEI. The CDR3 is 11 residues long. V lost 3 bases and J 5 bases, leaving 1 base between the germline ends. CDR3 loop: CASSDNEKLFF. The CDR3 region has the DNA TGTGCCAGCAGTGACAATGAAAAACTGTTTTTT.

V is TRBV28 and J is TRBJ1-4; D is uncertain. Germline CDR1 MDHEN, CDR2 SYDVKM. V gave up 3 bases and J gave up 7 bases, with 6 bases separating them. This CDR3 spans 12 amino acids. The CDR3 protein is CASSLYFEKLFF. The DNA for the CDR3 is TGTGCCAGCAGTTTGTACTTTGAAAAACTGTTTTTT. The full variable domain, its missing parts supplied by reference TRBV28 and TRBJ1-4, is DVKVTQSSRYLVKRTGEKVFLECVQDMDHENMFWYRQDPGLGLRLIYFSYDVKMKEKGDIPEGYSVSREKKERFSLILESASTNQTSMYLCASSLYFEKLFFGSGTQLSVL.

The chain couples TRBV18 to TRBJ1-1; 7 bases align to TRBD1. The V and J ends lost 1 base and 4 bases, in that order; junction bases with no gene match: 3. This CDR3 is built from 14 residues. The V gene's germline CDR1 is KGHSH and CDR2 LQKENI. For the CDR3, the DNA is TGTGCCAGCTCACCACAGGGGGCCCCCACTGAAGCTTTCTTT. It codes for CASSPQGAPTEAFF. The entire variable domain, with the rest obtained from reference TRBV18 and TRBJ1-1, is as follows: NAGVMQNPRHLVRRRGQEARLRCSPMKGHSHVYWYRQLPEEGLKFMVYLQKENIIDESGMPKERFSAEFPKEGPSILRIQQVVRGDSAAYFCASSPQGAPTEAFFGQGTRLTVV.